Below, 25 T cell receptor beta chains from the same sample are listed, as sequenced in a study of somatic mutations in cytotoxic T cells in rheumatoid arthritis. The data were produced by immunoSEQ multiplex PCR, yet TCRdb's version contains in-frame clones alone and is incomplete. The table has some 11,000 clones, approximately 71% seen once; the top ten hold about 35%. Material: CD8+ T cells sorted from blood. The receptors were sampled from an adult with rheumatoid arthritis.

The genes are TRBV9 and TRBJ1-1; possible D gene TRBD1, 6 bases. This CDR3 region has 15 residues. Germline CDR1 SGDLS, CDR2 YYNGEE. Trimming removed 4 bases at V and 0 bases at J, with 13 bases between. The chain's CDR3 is CASSPAGTLNTEAFF. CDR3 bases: TGTGCCAGCAGCCCGGCCGGGACACTGAACACTGAAGCTTTCTTT.

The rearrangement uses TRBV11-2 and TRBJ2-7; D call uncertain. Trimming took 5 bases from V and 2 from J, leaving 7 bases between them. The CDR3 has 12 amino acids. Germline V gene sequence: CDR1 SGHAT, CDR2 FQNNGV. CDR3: CASSPPTYEQYF. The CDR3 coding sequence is TGTGCCAGCAGCCCCCCAACCTACGAGCAGTACTTC.

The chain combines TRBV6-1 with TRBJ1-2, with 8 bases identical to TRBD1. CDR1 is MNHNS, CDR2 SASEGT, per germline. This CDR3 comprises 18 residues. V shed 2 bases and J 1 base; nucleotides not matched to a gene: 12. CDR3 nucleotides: TGTGCCAGCAGTGAACTCCATGGACAGGGCCTATATAACTATGGCTACACCTTC. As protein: CASSELHGQGLYNYGYTF.

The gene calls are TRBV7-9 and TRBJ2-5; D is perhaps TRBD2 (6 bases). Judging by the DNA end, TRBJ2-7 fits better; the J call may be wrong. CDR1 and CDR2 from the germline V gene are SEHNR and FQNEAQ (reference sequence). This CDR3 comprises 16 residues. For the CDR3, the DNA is TGTGCCAGCAGCTTAGCGCGGGGTTTACTCTCCTACGAGCAGTACTTC. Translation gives CASSLARGLLSYEQYF.

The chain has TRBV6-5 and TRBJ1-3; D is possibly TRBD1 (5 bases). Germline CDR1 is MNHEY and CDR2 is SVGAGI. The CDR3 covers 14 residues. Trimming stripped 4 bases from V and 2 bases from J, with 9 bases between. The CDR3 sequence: CASSLDNPGNTIYF. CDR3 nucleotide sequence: TGTGCCAGCAGTTTGGACAATCCTGGAAACACCATATATTTT.

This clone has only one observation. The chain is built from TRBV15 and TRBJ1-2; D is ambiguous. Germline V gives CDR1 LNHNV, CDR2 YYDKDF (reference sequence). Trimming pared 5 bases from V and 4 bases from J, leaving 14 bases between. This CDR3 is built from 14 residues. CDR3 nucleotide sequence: TGTGCCACCAGCTCTGACATATTCGGCTATGGCTACACCTTC. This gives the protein CATSSDIFGYGYTF.

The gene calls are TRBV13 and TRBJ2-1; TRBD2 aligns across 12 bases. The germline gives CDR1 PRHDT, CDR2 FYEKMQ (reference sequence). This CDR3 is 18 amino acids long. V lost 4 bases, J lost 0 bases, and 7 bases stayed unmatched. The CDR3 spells CASSSGLAGPSSYNEQFF. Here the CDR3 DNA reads TGTGCCAGCAGCTCGGGACTAGCGGGCCCGAGCTCCTACAATGAGCAGTTCTTC.

CDR3 sequence reads: CASSFSQPQHF. The CDR3 DNA follows: TGTGCCAGCAGTTTCTCTCAGCCCCAGCATTTT. The gene calls are TRBV28 and TRBJ1-5; D ambiguous. Trimming shortened V by 3 bases and J by 6 bases, and 3 bases separated the two germline ends. Germline CDR1 is MDHEN and CDR2 is SYDVKM. CDR3 length: 11 amino acids.

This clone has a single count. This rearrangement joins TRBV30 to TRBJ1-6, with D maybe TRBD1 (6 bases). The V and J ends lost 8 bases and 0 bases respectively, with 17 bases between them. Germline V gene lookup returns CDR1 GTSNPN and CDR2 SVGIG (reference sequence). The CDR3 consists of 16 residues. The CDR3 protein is CAVRVLGGSYNSPLHF. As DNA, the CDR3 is TGTGCCGTCCGGGTCCTAGGGGGCTCCTATAATTCACCCCTCCACTTT.

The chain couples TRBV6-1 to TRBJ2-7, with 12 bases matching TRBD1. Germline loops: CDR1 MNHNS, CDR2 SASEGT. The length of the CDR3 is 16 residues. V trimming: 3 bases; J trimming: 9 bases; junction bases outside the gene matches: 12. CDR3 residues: CASSDFPRDRGPVQYF. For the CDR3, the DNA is TGTGCCAGCAGTGACTTTCCCCGGGACAGGGGGCCGGTGCAGTACTTC.

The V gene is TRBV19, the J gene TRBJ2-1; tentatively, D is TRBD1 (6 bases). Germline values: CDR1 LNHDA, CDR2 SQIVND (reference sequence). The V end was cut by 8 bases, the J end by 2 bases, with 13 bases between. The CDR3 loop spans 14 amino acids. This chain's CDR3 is CASCHKGAYNEQFF. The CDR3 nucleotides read TGTGCCAGTTGCCACAAGGGGGCCTACAATGAGCAGTTCTTC.

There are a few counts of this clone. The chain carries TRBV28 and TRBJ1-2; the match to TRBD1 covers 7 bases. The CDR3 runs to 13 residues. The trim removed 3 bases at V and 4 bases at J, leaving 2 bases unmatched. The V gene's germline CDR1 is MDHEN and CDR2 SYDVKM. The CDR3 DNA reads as TGTGCCAGCAGTTTGCGACAGGGCTATGGCTACACCTTC. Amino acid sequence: CASSLRQGYGYTF.

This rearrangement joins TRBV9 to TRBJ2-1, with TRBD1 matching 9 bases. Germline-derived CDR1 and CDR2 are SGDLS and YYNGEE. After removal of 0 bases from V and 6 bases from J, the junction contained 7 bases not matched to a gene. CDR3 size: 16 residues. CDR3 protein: CASSVVGTGSTNEQFF. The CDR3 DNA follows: TGTGCCAGCAGCGTAGTAGGGACAGGGAGTACCAATGAGCAGTTCTTC.

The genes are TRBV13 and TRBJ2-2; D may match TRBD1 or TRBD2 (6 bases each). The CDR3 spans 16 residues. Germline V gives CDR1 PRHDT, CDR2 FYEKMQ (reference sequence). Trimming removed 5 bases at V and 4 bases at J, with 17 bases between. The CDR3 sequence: CASSPFRGEGTGELFF. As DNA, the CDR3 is TGTGCCAGCAGCCCCTTTAGGGGGGAAGGCACCGGGGAGCTGTTTTTT. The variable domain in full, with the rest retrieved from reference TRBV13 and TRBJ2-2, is AAGVIQSPRHLIKEKRETATLKCYPIPRHDTVYWYQQGPGQDPQFLISFYEKMQSDKGSIPDRFSAQQFSDYHSELNMSSLELGDSALYFCASSPFRGEGTGELFFGEGSRLTVL.

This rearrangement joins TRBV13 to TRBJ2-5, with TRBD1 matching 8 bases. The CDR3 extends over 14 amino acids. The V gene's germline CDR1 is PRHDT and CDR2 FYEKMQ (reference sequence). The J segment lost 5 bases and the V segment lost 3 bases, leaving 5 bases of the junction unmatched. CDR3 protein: CASSFQGAGETQYF. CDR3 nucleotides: TGTGCCAGCAGCTTTCAGGGGGCCGGGGAGACCCAGTACTTC.

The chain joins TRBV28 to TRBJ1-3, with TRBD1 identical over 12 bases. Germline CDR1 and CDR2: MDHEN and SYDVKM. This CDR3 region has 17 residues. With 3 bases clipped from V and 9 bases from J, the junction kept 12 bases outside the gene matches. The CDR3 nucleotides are TGTGCCAGCAGTTTTCCCCGGGACAGGGGGCCTCGGATCACCATATATTTT. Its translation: CASSFPRDRGPRITIYF.

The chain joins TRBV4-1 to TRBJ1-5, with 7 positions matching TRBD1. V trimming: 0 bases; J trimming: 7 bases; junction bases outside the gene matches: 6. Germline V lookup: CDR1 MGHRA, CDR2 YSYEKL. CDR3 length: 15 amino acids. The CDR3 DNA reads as TGCGCCAGCAGCCAAGAACGACAGGGAAACCAGCCCCAGCATTTT. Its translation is CASSQERQGNQPQHF.

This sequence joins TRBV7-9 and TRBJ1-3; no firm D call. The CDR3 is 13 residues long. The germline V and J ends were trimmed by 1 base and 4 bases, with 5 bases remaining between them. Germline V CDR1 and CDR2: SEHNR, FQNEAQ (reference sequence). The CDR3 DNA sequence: TGTGCCAGCAGCTTAGTTCAGGGAAACACCATATATTTT. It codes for CASSLVQGNTIYF.

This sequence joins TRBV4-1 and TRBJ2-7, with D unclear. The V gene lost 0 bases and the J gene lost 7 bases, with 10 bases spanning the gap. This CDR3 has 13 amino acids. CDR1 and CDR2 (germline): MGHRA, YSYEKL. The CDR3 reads CASSQDMYGEQYF. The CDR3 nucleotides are TGCGCCAGCAGCCAAGATATGTACGGTGAGCAGTACTTC.

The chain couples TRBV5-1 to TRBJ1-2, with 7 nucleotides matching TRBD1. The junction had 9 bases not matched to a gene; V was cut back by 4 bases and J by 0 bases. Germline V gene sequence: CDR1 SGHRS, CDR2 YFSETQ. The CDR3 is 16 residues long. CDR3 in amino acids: CASSLGDRETNYGYTF. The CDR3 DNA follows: TGCGCCAGCAGCCTAGGCGACAGGGAGACTAACTATGGCTACACCTTC.

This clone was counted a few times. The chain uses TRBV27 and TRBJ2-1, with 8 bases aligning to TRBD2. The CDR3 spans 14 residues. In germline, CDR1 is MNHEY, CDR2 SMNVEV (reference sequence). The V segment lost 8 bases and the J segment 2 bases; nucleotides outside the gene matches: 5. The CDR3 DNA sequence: TGTGCCAGCCGGACTAGCTTAACCTACAATGAGCAGTTCTTC. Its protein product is CASRTSLTYNEQFF.

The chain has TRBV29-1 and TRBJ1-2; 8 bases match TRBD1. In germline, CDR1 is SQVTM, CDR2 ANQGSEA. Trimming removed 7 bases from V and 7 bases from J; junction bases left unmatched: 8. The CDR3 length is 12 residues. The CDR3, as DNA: TGCAGCGCCCGCGACAGGGGTGGTGGCTACACCTTC. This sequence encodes CSARDRGGGYTF.

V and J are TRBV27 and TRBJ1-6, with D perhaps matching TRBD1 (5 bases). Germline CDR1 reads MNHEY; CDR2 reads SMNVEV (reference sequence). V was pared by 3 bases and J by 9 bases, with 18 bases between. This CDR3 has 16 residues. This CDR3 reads CASSFSLPGSFSPLHF. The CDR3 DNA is TGTGCCAGCAGTTTTTCTCTTCCAGGGTCCTTTTCACCCCTCCACTTT.

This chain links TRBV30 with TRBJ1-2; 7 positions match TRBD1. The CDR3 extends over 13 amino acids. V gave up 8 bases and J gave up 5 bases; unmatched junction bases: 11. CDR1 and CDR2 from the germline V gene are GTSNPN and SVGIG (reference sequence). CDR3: CAGDRARDYGYTF. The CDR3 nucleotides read TGTGCCGGAGACAGGGCCCGCGATTATGGCTACACCTTC.

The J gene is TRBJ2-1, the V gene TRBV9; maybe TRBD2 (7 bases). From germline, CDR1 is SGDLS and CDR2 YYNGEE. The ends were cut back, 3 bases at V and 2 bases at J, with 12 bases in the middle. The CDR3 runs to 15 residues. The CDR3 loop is CASSAGGGPYNEQFF. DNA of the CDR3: TGTGCCAGCAGCGCGGGGGGCGGGCCCTACAATGAGCAGTTCTTC.